This paragraph reports one T cell receptor (beta chain). What it binds is not known. This sample stems from a study of regulatory dendritic cells for organ transplantation. Study as a whole: On day 6, the dendritic cells were exposed to LPS. Study results and limitations: Memory T cells were less diverse than naive, with memory CD8+ most oligoclonal. Regulatory dendritic cells appeared to expand memory CD8+ clones less than mature ones.

Germline CDR1 MNHEY, CDR2 SVGAGI. V lost 6 bases, J lost 5 bases, and 16 bases lay in between. This CDR3 is 14 amino acids long. CFSE-labeled sorted T cells met regulatory or mature dendritic cells for more than four days. Assay used: immunoSEQ multiplex PCR; TCRdb lists only in-frame clones, some missing. The sample lists over 8,500 clones, around 75% occurring once. Specimen: memory CD4+ T cells from blood cultured with regulatory dendritic cells. The sample's subset: CD45RO+ memory T cells. The chain employs TRBV6-5 and TRBJ2-5; perhaps TRBD1 as D (6 bases). The clonotype originates from a human donor in good health. CDR3 sequence (DNA): TGTGCCAGCAGCTTACAGGGTTCAGTGGAGACCCAGTACTTC. Its protein product is CASSLQGSVETQYF.